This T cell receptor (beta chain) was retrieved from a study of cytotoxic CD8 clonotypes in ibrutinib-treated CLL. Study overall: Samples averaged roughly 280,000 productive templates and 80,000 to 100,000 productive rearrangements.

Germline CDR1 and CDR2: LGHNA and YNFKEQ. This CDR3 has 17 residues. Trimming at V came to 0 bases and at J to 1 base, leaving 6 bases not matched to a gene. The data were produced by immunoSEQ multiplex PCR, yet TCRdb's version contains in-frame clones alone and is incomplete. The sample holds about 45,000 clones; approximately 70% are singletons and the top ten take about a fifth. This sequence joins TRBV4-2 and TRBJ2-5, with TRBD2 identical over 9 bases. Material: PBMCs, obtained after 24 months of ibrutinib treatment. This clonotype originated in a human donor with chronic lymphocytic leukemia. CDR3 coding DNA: TGTGCCAGCAGCCAAGATAAACTAGCGGGTACCCAAGAGACCCAGTACTTC. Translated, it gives CASSQDKLAGTQETQYF.